Listed below are T cell receptor beta chains from one sample, sequenced in a study of cytomegalovirus exposure and HLA in healthy donors. Profiled with immunoSEQ multiplex PCR; TCRdb holds only in-frame clones, not every one. There are about 86,000 clones in the sample; almost 80% occur only once, and nearly 6% lies in the top ten. Sequenced: PBMCs. These receptors came from a female donor in good health and CMV-seronegative. CDR3s leave out the opening cysteine and the closing phenylalanine or tryptophan. The order of the fields is J gene, clone size, V gene, D gene, CDR3 protein. D genes are given only for firm matches. Clone size is given for some rows only: seen once, a few or many times, or a class if the clone is expanded.

j_call: TRBJ2-5
clone_size: NA
v_call: TRBV2
d_call: NA
cdr3_aa: ATAPPFQETQY

j_call: TRBJ2-7
clone_size: NA
v_call: TRBV7-9
d_call: NA
cdr3_aa: ASSPGTGFYEQY

j_call: TRBJ1-1
clone_size: few
v_call: TRBV28
d_call: TRBD1
cdr3_aa: ASKTGELNTEAF

j_call: TRBJ1-2
clone_size: NA
v_call: TRBV5-4
d_call: TRBD1
cdr3_aa: ASSPGGANYGYT

j_call: TRBJ2-7
clone_size: few
v_call: TRBV18
d_call: TRBD2
cdr3_aa: ASSPPGTSGTYEQY

j_call: TRBJ2-5
clone_size: NA
v_call: TRBV2
d_call: TRBD1
cdr3_aa: ASRPDRDQETQY

j_call: TRBJ2-2
clone_size: NA
v_call: TRBV2
d_call: TRBD2
cdr3_aa: ASSDLVAGVNTGELF

j_call: TRBJ2-5
clone_size: NA
v_call: TRBV19
d_call: TRBD2
cdr3_aa: ASSMGVSGMGETQY

j_call: TRBJ2-7
clone_size: NA
v_call: TRBV5-1
d_call: NA
cdr3_aa: ASQVGIAGQSSYEQY

j_call: TRBJ1-1
clone_size: NA
v_call: TRBV30
d_call: NA
cdr3_aa: AWSVGPGKNTEAF

j_call: TRBJ1-2
clone_size: NA
v_call: TRBV20-1
d_call: TRBD1
cdr3_aa: SAKGAQGYT

j_call: TRBJ1-2
clone_size: few
v_call: TRBV5-6
d_call: NA
cdr3_aa: ASSPGRNYGYT

j_call: TRBJ2-3
clone_size: NA
v_call: TRBV28
d_call: NA
cdr3_aa: ASSFLRGGTDTQY

j_call: TRBJ2-3
clone_size: NA
v_call: TRBV10-1
d_call: TRBD2
cdr3_aa: ASSLPGGEDTQY

j_call: TRBJ2-3
clone_size: NA
v_call: TRBV6-4
d_call: TRBD2
cdr3_aa: ASSDPGREQDTQY

j_call: TRBJ1-3
clone_size: few
v_call: TRBV10-3
d_call: NA
cdr3_aa: AISYSPGNTIY